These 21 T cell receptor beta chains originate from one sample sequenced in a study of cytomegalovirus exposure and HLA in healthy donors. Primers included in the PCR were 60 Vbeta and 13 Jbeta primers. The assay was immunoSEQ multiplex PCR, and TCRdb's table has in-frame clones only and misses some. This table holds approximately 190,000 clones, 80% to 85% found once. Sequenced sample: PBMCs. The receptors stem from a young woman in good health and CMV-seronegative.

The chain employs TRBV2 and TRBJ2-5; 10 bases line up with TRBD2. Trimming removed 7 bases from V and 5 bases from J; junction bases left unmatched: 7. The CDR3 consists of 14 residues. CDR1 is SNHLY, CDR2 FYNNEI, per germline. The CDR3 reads CASKTGTSVETQYF. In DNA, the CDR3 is TGTGCCAGCAAAACCGGGACTAGCGTCGAGACCCAGTACTTC.

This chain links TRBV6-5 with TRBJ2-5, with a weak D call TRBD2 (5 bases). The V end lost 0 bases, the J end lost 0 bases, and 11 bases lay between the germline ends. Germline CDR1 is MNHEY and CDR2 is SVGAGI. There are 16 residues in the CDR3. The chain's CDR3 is CASSYSSGLYQETQYF. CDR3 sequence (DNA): TGTGCCAGCAGTTACTCCTCCGGACTGTACCAAGAGACCCAGTACTTC.

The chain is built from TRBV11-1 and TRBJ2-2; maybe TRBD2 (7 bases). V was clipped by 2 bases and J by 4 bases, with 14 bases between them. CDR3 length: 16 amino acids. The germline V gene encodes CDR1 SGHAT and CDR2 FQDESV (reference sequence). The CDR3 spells CASSLRGGQATGELFF. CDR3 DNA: TGTGCCAGCAGCTTAAGGGGGGGCCAGGCCACCGGGGAGCTGTTTTTT.

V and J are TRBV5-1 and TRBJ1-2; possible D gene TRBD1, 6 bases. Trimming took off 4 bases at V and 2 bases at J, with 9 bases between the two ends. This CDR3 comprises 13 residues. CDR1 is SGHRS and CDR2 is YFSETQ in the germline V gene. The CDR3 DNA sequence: TGCGCCAGCAGCCAAACAGGGAACTATGGCTACACCTTC. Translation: CASSQTGNYGYTF.

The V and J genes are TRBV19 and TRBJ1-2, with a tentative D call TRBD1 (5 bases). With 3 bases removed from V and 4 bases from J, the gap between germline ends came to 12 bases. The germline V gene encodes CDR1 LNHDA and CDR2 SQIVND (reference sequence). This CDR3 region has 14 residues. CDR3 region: CASSMDQGIYGYTF. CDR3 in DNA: TGTGCCAGTAGTATGGACCAGGGTATCTATGGCTACACCTTC.

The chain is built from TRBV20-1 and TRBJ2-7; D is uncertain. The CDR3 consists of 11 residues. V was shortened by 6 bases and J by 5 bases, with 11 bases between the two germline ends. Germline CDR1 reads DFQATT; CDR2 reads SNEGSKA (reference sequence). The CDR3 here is CSASKPNEQYF. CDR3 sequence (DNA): TGCAGTGCCTCGAAGCCTAACGAGCAGTACTTC.

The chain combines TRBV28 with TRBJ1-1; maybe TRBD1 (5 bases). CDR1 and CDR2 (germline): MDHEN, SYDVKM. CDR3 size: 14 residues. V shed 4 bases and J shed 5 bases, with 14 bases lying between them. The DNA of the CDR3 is TGTGCCAGCAGTTCCGGGGGAGGCGGTACTGAAGCTTTCTTT. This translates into CASSSGGGGTEAFF.

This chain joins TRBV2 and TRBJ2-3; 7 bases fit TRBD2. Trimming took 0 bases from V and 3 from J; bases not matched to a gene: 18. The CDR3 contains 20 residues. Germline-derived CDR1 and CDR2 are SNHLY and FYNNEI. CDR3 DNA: TGTGCCAGCAGTGAAGCGACTCAGGAGCTTGGGAGGGCCGTAACAGATACGCAGTATTTT. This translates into CASSEATQELGRAVTDTQYF.

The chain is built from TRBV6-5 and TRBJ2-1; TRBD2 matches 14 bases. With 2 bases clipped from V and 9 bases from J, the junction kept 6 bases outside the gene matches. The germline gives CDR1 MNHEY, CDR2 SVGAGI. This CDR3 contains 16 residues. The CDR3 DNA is TGTGCCAGCAGTTACGCGGGACTAGCGGGAGACGGTGAGCAGTTCTTC. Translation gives CASSYAGLAGDGEQFF.

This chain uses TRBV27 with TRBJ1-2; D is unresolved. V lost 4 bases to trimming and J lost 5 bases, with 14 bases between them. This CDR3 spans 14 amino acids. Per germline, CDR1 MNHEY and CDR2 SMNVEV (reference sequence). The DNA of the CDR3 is TGTGCCAGCAGTTCCGTAGGTTCGGGATATGGCTACACCTTC. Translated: CASSSVGSGYGYTF.

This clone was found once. CDR3 sequence: CASSSSGRNEQYF. In DNA form, the CDR3 reads TGTGCCAGCAGCTCTTCGGGTAGGAACGAGCAGTACTTC. The V call is TRBV5-6, the J call TRBJ2-7; no firm D call. The CDR3 contains 13 residues. CDR1 and CDR2 (germline): SGHDT, YYEEEE. Trimming took off 3 bases at V and 5 bases at J, with 12 bases between the two ends.

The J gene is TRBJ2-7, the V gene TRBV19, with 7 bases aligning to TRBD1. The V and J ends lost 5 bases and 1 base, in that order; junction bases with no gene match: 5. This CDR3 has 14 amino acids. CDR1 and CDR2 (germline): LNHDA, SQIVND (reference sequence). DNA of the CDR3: TGTGCCAGTAGTCATACAGGGGAGTCCTACGAGCAGTACTTC. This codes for CASSHTGESYEQYF.

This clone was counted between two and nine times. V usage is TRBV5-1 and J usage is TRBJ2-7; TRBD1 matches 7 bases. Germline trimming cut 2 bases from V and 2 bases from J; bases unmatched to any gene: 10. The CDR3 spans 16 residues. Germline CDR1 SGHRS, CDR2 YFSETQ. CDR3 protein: CASSLYRDSRTYEQYF. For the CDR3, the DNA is TGCGCCAGCAGCTTATACCGGGACAGTCGAACCTACGAGCAGTACTTC.

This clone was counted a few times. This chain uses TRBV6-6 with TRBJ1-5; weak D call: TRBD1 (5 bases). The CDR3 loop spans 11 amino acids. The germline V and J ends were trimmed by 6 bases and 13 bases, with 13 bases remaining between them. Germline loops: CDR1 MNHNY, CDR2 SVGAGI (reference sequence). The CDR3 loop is CASSQDILQHF. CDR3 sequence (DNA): TGTGCCAGCAGCCAGGACATCCTTCAGCATTTT.

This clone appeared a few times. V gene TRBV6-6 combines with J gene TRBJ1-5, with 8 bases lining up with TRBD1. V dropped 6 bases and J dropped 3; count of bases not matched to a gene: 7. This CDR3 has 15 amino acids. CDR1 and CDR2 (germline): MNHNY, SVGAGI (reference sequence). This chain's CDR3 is CASSLTGGVNQPQHF. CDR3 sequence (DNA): TGTGCCAGCAGCCTAACAGGGGGAGTCAATCAGCCCCAGCATTTT.

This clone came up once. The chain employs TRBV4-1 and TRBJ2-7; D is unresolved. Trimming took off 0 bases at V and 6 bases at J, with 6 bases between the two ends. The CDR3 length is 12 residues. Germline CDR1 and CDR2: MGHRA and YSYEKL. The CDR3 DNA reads TGCGCCAGCAGCCAAGATGTATGCGAGCAGTACTTC. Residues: CASSQDVCEQYF.

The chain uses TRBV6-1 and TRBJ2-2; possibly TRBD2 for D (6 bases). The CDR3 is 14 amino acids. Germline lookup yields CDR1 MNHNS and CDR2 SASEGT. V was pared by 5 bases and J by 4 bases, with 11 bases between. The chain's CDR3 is CASSPGGFTGELFF. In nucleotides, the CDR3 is TGTGCCAGCAGTCCTGGGGGGTTCACCGGGGAGCTGTTTTTT.

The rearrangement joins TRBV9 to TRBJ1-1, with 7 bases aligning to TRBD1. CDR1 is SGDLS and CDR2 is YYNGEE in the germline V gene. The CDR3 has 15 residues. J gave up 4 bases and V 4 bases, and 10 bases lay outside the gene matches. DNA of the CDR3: TGTGCCAGCAGCTCCAGCCGGGACAGCCCCACTGAAGCTTTCTTT. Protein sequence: CASSSSRDSPTEAFF. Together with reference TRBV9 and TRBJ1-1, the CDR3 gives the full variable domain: DSGVTQTPKHLITATGQRVTLRCSPRSGDLSVYWYQQSLDQGLQFLIQYYNGEERAKGNILERFSAQQFPDLHSELNLSSLELGDSALYFCASSSSRDSPTEAFFGQGTRLTVV.

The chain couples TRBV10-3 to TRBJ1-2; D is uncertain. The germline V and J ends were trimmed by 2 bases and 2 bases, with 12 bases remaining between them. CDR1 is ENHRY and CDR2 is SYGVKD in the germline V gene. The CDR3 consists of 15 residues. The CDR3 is CAISEKTVLNYGYTF. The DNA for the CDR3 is TGTGCCATCAGTGAGAAAACAGTTCTAAACTATGGCTACACCTTC.

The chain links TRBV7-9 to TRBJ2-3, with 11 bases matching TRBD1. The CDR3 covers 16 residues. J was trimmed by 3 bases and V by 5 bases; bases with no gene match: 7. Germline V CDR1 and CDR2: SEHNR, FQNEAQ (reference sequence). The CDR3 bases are TGTGCCAGCAGCCTTTGGACAGGGGGCTGGACAGATACGCAGTATTTT. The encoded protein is CASSLWTGGWTDTQYF.

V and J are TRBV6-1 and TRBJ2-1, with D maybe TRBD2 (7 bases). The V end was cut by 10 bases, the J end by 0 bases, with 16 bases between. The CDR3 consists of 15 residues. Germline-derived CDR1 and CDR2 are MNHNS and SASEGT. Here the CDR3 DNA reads TGTGCCACCCGACGGGGGGCGAGCTCCTACAATGAGCAGTTCTTC. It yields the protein CATRRGASSYNEQFF.